The present T cell receptor beta chain was sequenced within a study of T cells after yellow fever vaccination. Study-level findings and limits: The presence of abundant clonotypes contaminating from the bulk population was possible in FACS-sorted repertoires.

The CDR3 spans 14 residues. In germline, CDR1 is SNHLY, CDR2 FYNNEI. V lost 3 bases to trimming and J lost 1 base, with 8 bases between them. TCRdb re-analysed the 5' RACE reads in MiXCR, keeping a single row per CDR3 protein. In the table there are 250,000 to 400,000 distinct CDR3 sequences, around 4.3% of which are singletons. This clonotype showed up many times. Its antigen is undetermined. The J gene is TRBJ2-3, the V gene TRBV2; no clear D gene. The clonotype comes from a man between 18 and 35 years old who received the YFV17D yellow fever vaccine. Sequenced here: PBMCs, sampled 15 days after the yellow fever booster vaccination. In nucleotides, the CDR3 is TGTGCCAGCAGTGATCAGCAGGGCACAGATACGCAGTATTTT. It codes for CASSDQQGTDTQYF.